The rows below give T cell receptor beta chains drawn from one sample of a study of T cell responses to AZD1222 COVID-19 vaccine. TCRdb's table, derived via immunoSEQ multiplex PCR, lists solely in-frame clones and lacks some. In the table there are about 180,000 clones, 88% of which are singletons. The sample was peripheral blood, taken on day 0 of AZD1222 vaccination. Receptors originate from an adult in good health. Each CDR3 is given with its conserved first and last residue. A D gene is named only where the DNA matches it firmly. Expanded clones get a size class; other rows say once, few or many, or leave the size out.

D gene: -
clone size: -
J gene: TRBJ1-6
V gene: TRBV5-1
CDR3 length: 17
CDR3 DNA: TGCGCCAGCAGCCCCTACGGACAGCTTCGCCCTAATTCACCCCTCCACTTT
CDR3 protein: CASSPYGQLRPNSPLHF

D gene: -
clone size: -
J gene: TRBJ2-7
V gene: TRBV7-9
CDR3 length: 14
CDR3 DNA: TGTGCCAGCAGCTTAATGCAGAGTGCTGACGAGCAGTACTTC
CDR3 protein: CASSLMQSADEQYF

D gene: TRBD1
clone size: -
J gene: TRBJ2-7
V gene: TRBV28
CDR3 length: 13
CDR3 DNA: TGTGCCAGTAAACAGGGGTGGGCTTACGAGCAGTACTTC
CDR3 protein: CASKQGWAYEQYF

D gene: -
clone size: -
J gene: TRBJ1-6
V gene: TRBV25-1
CDR3 length: 16
CDR3 DNA: TGTGCCAGCAGTGACCTCCGGGACGGCTGGGATTCACCCCTCCACTTT
CDR3 protein: CASSDLRDGWDSPLHF

D gene: -
clone size: -
J gene: TRBJ2-1
V gene: TRBV27
CDR3 length: 12
CDR3 DNA: TGTGCCAGCAGTTTCGGACGGAATGAGCAGTTCTTC
CDR3 protein: CASSFGRNEQFF

D gene: -
clone size: -
J gene: TRBJ2-5
V gene: TRBV5-4
CDR3 length: 13
CDR3 DNA: TGTGCCAGCAGCTTGGAGGTTAGGGAGACCCAGTACTTC
CDR3 protein: CASSLEVRETQYF

D gene: TRBD1
clone size: -
J gene: TRBJ1-1
V gene: TRBV6-6
CDR3 length: 15
CDR3 DNA: TGTGCCAGCATCATCGACAGGGCCAGGAACACTGAAGCTTTCTTT
CDR3 protein: CASIIDRARNTEAFF

D gene: -
clone size: once
J gene: TRBJ2-3
V gene: TRBV7-7
CDR3 length: 15
CDR3 DNA: TGTGCCAGCAGCCCGCGGGCCTCTAGCACAGATACGCAGTATTTT
CDR3 protein: CASSPRASSTDTQYF

D gene: -
clone size: -
J gene: TRBJ2-1
V gene: TRBV7-6
CDR3 length: 16
CDR3 DNA: TGTGCCAGCAGCTTACAGGGAGGAGAACCCTACAATGAGCAGTTCTTC
CDR3 protein: CASSLQGGEPYNEQFF

D gene: -
clone size: -
J gene: TRBJ1-5
V gene: TRBV6-1
CDR3 length: 15
CDR3 DNA: TGTGCCAGCAGTGAGTTGGACGGCAGCAATCAGCCCCAGCATTTT
CDR3 protein: CASSELDGSNQPQHF

D gene: TRBD1
clone size: -
J gene: TRBJ1-1
V gene: TRBV5-1
CDR3 length: 14
CDR3 DNA: TGCGCCAGCAGCTTTGACAGGGTGAATTCAGGGGCTTTCTTT
CDR3 protein: CASSFDRVNSGAFF

D gene: -
clone size: -
J gene: TRBJ1-4
V gene: TRBV10-2
CDR3 length: 14
CDR3 DNA: TGCGCCAGCAGTGATAAGACAGCTGGCCTAAAACTGTTTTTT
CDR3 protein: CASSDKTAGLKLFF

D gene: -
clone size: few
J gene: TRBJ1-2
V gene: TRBV3-1/TRBV3-2
CDR3 length: 14
CDR3 DNA: TGTGCCAGCAGCCAGGTCGGACTCGCCTATGGCTACACCTTC
CDR3 protein: CASSQVGLAYGYTF

D gene: TRBD1
clone size: -
J gene: TRBJ1-4
V gene: TRBV2
CDR3 length: 14
CDR3 DNA: TGTGCCAGCAATGTTGGGGACAGGGCTGAAAAACTGTTTTTT
CDR3 protein: CASNVGDRAEKLFF

D gene: TRBD1
clone size: -
J gene: TRBJ2-5
V gene: TRBV7-3
CDR3 length: 15
CDR3 DNA: TGTGCCAGCAGCCAGCCCGGACAGGGTGCAGAGACCCAGTACTTC
CDR3 protein: CASSQPGQGAETQYF

D gene: TRBD2
clone size: -
J gene: TRBJ2-5
V gene: TRBV7-2
CDR3 length: 18
CDR3 DNA: TGTGCCAGCAGCTTAGTCCCCCATGCGGGGGGGTACCAAGAGACCCAGTACTTC
CDR3 protein: CASSLVPHAGGYQETQYF

D gene: -
clone size: -
J gene: TRBJ2-7
V gene: TRBV27
CDR3 length: 14
CDR3 DNA: TGTGCCAGCAGTTTGGGACGGACCTCCTACGAGCAGTACTTC
CDR3 protein: CASSLGRTSYEQYF

D gene: TRBD2
clone size: -
J gene: TRBJ2-1
V gene: TRBV27
CDR3 length: 15
CDR3 DNA: TGTGCCAGCAGCCCGCTAGCGGGGGGATACAATGAGCAGTTCTTC
CDR3 protein: CASSPLAGGYNEQFF

D gene: -
clone size: -
J gene: TRBJ2-7
V gene: TRBV6-5
CDR3 length: 14
CDR3 DNA: TGTGCCAGCAGTTACATTCAGGGGGGCTACGAGCAGTACTTC
CDR3 protein: CASSYIQGGYEQYF

D gene: -
clone size: -
J gene: TRBJ1-5
V gene: TRBV28
CDR3 length: 14
CDR3 DNA: TGTGCCAGCAGTTTGTTAGGGGGAGGTCAGCCCCAGCATTTT
CDR3 protein: CASSLLGGGQPQHF

D gene: -
clone size: -
J gene: TRBJ2-2
V gene: TRBV11-2
CDR3 length: 16
CDR3 DNA: TGTGCCAGCAGCTTAGGTGCCGGGAGGAACACCGGGGAGCTGTTTTTT
CDR3 protein: CASSLGAGRNTGELFF

D gene: TRBD1
clone size: -
J gene: TRBJ1-2
V gene: TRBV4-3
CDR3 length: 14
CDR3 DNA: TGCGCCAGCAGCCAAGATTGGGGGACAGAGGGCTACACCTTC
CDR3 protein: CASSQDWGTEGYTF

D gene: -
clone size: -
J gene: TRBJ1-3
V gene: TRBV6-2/TRBV6-3
CDR3 length: 14
CDR3 DNA: TGTGCCAGCAGCGACGGAGGCAGGCGAAACACCATATATTTT
CDR3 protein: CASSDGGRRNTIYF

D gene: TRBD1
clone size: -
J gene: TRBJ1-3
V gene: TRBV7-6
CDR3 length: 16
CDR3 DNA: TGTGCCAGCAGCTTAGCGTCACAGGGGGCTGGAAACACCATATATTTT
CDR3 protein: CASSLASQGAGNTIYF

D gene: -
clone size: -
J gene: TRBJ1-2
V gene: TRBV29-1
CDR3 length: 12
CDR3 DNA: TGCAGCGCTGCTAGGGGCAACTATGGCTACACCTTC
CDR3 protein: CSAARGNYGYTF

D gene: TRBD2
clone size: -
J gene: TRBJ2-7
V gene: TRBV28
CDR3 length: 14
CDR3 DNA: TGTGCCAGCAGTTGGGGGGGGAGCTCCTACGAGCAGTACTTC
CDR3 protein: CASSWGGSSYEQYF

D gene: TRBD2
clone size: -
J gene: TRBJ2-1
V gene: TRBV28
CDR3 length: 13
CDR3 DNA: TGTGCCAGCGCCGGCGGGGGGCCAAATGAGCAGTTCTTC
CDR3 protein: CASAGGGPNEQFF

D gene: -
clone size: -
J gene: TRBJ2-7
V gene: TRBV28
CDR3 length: 12
CDR3 DNA: TGTGCCAGCAGCTTCATGAAGCGCGAGCAGTACTTC
CDR3 protein: CASSFMKREQYF

D gene: -
clone size: -
J gene: TRBJ2-2
V gene: TRBV10-3
CDR3 length: 15
CDR3 DNA: TGTGCCATCAGTGATGCGGGTTCGAACACCGGGGAGCTGTTTTTT
CDR3 protein: CAISDAGSNTGELFF

D gene: -
clone size: -
J gene: TRBJ2-3
V gene: TRBV6-5
CDR3 length: 13
CDR3 DNA: TGTGCCAGCAGCTCATATGAGGCAGATACGCAGTATTTT
CDR3 protein: CASSSYEADTQYF

D gene: TRBD1
clone size: -
J gene: TRBJ2-7
V gene: TRBV7-9
CDR3 length: 12
CDR3 DNA: TGTGCCAGCAGCGGGGACAGGGGCGAGCAGTACTTC
CDR3 protein: CASSGDRGEQYF

D gene: -
clone size: -
J gene: TRBJ2-7
V gene: TRBV5-1
CDR3 length: 13
CDR3 DNA: TGCGCCAGCAGCTTAGACACTGTCGGCGAGCAGTACTTC
CDR3 protein: CASSLDTVGEQYF

D gene: -
clone size: -
J gene: TRBJ2-1
V gene: TRBV11-3
CDR3 length: 12
CDR3 DNA: TGTGCCAGCAGCTTTGCCTACAATGAGCAGTTCTTC
CDR3 protein: CASSFAYNEQFF

D gene: -
clone size: -
J gene: TRBJ1-2
V gene: TRBV6-6
CDR3 length: 15
CDR3 DNA: TGTGCCAGCAGAATGGGGCAGGGCCAACTCTATGGCTACACCTTC
CDR3 protein: CASRMGQGQLYGYTF

D gene: TRBD1
clone size: -
J gene: TRBJ1-5
V gene: TRBV30
CDR3 length: 15
CDR3 DNA: TGTGCCTGGAGTGGAGGGACAGTAGACAATCAGCCCCAGCATTTT
CDR3 protein: CAWSGGTVDNQPQHF

D gene: TRBD2
clone size: -
J gene: TRBJ2-7
V gene: TRBV7-9
CDR3 length: 16
CDR3 DNA: TGTGCCAGCAGCTTAAAGAGGACTAGCGGGGGACACGAGCAGTACTTC
CDR3 protein: CASSLKRTSGGHEQYF

D gene: -
clone size: -
J gene: TRBJ2-7
V gene: TRBV28
CDR3 length: 14
CDR3 DNA: TGTGCCAGCAGTCCTATTACAGGGAAGAGCGAGCAGTACTTC
CDR3 protein: CASSPITGKSEQYF

D gene: -
clone size: -
J gene: TRBJ1-5
V gene: TRBV4-3
CDR3 length: 15
CDR3 DNA: TGCGCCAGCAGCCAAGATGTCCAGGGTGAGCAGCCCCAGCATTTT
CDR3 protein: CASSQDVQGEQPQHF

D gene: -
clone size: few
J gene: TRBJ1-2
V gene: TRBV18
CDR3 length: 13
CDR3 DNA: TGTGCCAGCTCACCCGACAGGATCTATGGCTACACCTTC
CDR3 protein: CASSPDRIYGYTF

D gene: -
clone size: -
J gene: TRBJ2-7
V gene: TRBV3-1/TRBV3-2
CDR3 length: 15
CDR3 DNA: TGTGCCAGCAGCCAAGAGGGAACCTCCCCCTACGAGCAGTACTTC
CDR3 protein: CASSQEGTSPYEQYF

D gene: -
clone size: -
J gene: TRBJ1-1
V gene: TRBV6-5
CDR3 length: 12
CDR3 DNA: TGTGCCAGCAGCCGGACAGCCTATGAAGCTTTCTTT
CDR3 protein: CASSRTAYEAFF

D gene: TRBD1
clone size: -
J gene: TRBJ2-7
V gene: TRBV19
CDR3 length: 16
CDR3 DNA: TGTGCCAGTAGCAAACCGGGACAGGGGAACCTATACGAGCAGTACTTC
CDR3 protein: CASSKPGQGNLYEQYF

D gene: TRBD1
clone size: -
J gene: TRBJ2-7
V gene: TRBV3-1/TRBV3-2
CDR3 length: 12
CDR3 DNA: TGTGCCACCGGACAGGGCTCCTACGAGCAGTACTTC
CDR3 protein: CATGQGSYEQYF

D gene: -
clone size: -
J gene: TRBJ2-1
V gene: TRBV5-4
CDR3 length: 14
CDR3 DNA: TGTGCCAGCAGCTTGGGGGGGGATAGAAATGAGCAGTTCTTC
CDR3 protein: CASSLGGDRNEQFF

D gene: TRBD1
clone size: -
J gene: TRBJ2-7
V gene: TRBV27
CDR3 length: 15
CDR3 DNA: TGTGCCAGCAGTTTATCGGCAGGGGGAGATTACGAGCAGTACTTC
CDR3 protein: CASSLSAGGDYEQYF

D gene: -
clone size: few
J gene: TRBJ2-7
V gene: TRBV29-1
CDR3 length: 13
CDR3 DNA: TGCAGCGTTGATTTAGGGGCCAACTACGAGCAGTACTTC
CDR3 protein: CSVDLGANYEQYF

D gene: -
clone size: -
J gene: TRBJ2-1
V gene: TRBV6-6
CDR3 length: 12
CDR3 DNA: TGTGCCAGCAGTTACTCGGGGGACAATCCGTTCTTC
CDR3 protein: CASSYSGDNPFF

D gene: -
clone size: -
J gene: TRBJ1-1
V gene: TRBV7-3
CDR3 length: 16
CDR3 DNA: TGTGCCAGCAGCTCCCAATTGGGGCGGGAAGGGACTGAAGCTTTCTTT
CDR3 protein: CASSSQLGREGTEAFF

D gene: -
clone size: -
J gene: TRBJ1-1
V gene: TRBV28
CDR3 length: 18
CDR3 DNA: TGTGCCAGCAGTTTATCTGGGCGGTGGGGGGCCAAGGGGACTGAAGCTTTCTTT
CDR3 protein: CASSLSGRWGAKGTEAFF

D gene: -
clone size: -
J gene: TRBJ2-2
V gene: TRBV4-2
CDR3 length: 18
CDR3 DNA: TGTGCCAGCAGCCAAGTTCCCGACAGACTAGGGTACACCGGGGAGCTGTTTTTT
CDR3 protein: CASSQVPDRLGYTGELFF

D gene: -
clone size: -
J gene: TRBJ2-5
V gene: TRBV3-1/TRBV3-2
CDR3 length: 12
CDR3 DNA: TGTGCCAGCAGCCACATACAAGAGACCCAGTACTTC
CDR3 protein: CASSHIQETQYF

D gene: -
clone size: -
J gene: TRBJ1-5
V gene: TRBV30
CDR3 length: 15
CDR3 DNA: TGTGCCTGGAGTGTAGGGGGGATGATTAATCAGCCCCAGCATTTT
CDR3 protein: CAWSVGGMINQPQHF